This TCR beta chain was sequenced for a study of blood T cell repertoires in COVID-19. Across the study: COVID-19 samples from acute and convalescent phases originated in the United States, Italy and Spain. Sources were T cells, B-cell-depleted T cells, or PBMCs; the material itself was cDNA or gDNA.

Contact with a PCR-confirmed or clinician-diagnosed COVID-19 case occurred within 2 weeks of entry. Deletions cut 5 bases from V and 5 bases from J, with 6 bases between. The CDR3 covers 11 residues. CDR1 is MDHEN, CDR2 SYDVKM, per germline. Per the study methods: From reference gene primer amplification, estimates of nucleated cell counts were derived. The protocol was immunoSEQ multiplex PCR, while the TCRdb copy is restricted to in-frame clones and leaves out a portion. The DNA gave D and trimming, while V, J and clone size come from that table. The sample has under 450,000 clones; approximately 93% are singletons.

The specimen sequenced was PBMCs or T cells enriched from blood (not recorded which). The TCR originated in a woman aged 40 to 55 who had been exposed to COVID-19. The rearrangement links TRBV28 to TRBJ1-1, with D unclear. CDR3 residues: CASSLRTEAFF. DNA for the CDR3: TGTGCCAGCAGTCTTCGTACTGAAGCTTTCTTT.